The rows below give T cell receptor beta chains drawn from one sample of a study of cytomegalovirus exposure and HLA in healthy donors. Sequencing used immunoSEQ multiplex PCR; TCRdb keeps in-frame clones, though not all of them. Of more than 100,000 clones in the sample, about 75% were seen once. What was sequenced was PBMCs. The receptors stem from a man between 60 and 70 years old in good health and CMV-seropositive. Both conserved end residues are part of each CDR3. The D gene is left open where the match is weak. The size entry is marked missing in some rows and otherwise reads once, few, many or a size class.

abundance: NA; j_gene: TRBJ2-1; v_gene: TRBV5-1; d_gene: NA; CDR3aa: CASSLRLGDYNEQFF; CDR3nt: TGCGCCAGCAGCTTAAGGCTAGGTGACTACAATGAGCAGTTCTTC
abundance: NA; j_gene: TRBJ2-4; v_gene: TRBV5-6; d_gene: TRBD2; CDR3aa: CASSAYMTSGYTKNIQYF; CDR3nt: TGTGCCAGCAGCGCCTATATGACTAGCGGTTACACCAAAAACATTCAGTACTTC
abundance: NA; j_gene: TRBJ2-5; v_gene: TRBV5-1; d_gene: NA; CDR3aa: CASSPRDEGWETQYF; CDR3nt: TGCGCCAGCAGCCCGCGGGATGAAGGATGGGAGACCCAGTACTTC
abundance: NA; j_gene: TRBJ2-7; v_gene: TRBV9; d_gene: TRBD2; CDR3aa: CASSRASGNAYEQYF; CDR3nt: TGTGCCAGCAGCAGAGCTAGCGGGAACGCCTACGAGCAGTACTTC
abundance: few; j_gene: TRBJ1-1; v_gene: TRBV2; d_gene: NA; CDR3aa: CASSRDRNTEAFF; CDR3nt: TGTGCCAGCAGCCGCGACAGAAACACTGAAGCTTTCTTT
abundance: NA; j_gene: TRBJ2-1; v_gene: TRBV28; d_gene: TRBD2; CDR3aa: CASSIPGLAAYNEQFF; CDR3nt: TGTGCCAGCAGTATCCCGGGACTAGCGGCTTACAATGAGCAGTTCTTC
abundance: once; j_gene: TRBJ1-1; v_gene: TRBV11-2; d_gene: NA; CDR3aa: CASSLASGAEAFF; CDR3nt: TGTGCCAGCAGCTTAGCCTCGGGGGCTGAAGCTTTCTTT
abundance: few; j_gene: TRBJ2-1; v_gene: TRBV5-1; d_gene: TRBD2; CDR3aa: CASSASGLGYNEQFF; CDR3nt: TGCGCCAGCAGCGCGTCGGGACTAGGATACAATGAGCAGTTCTTC
abundance: NA; j_gene: TRBJ2-2; v_gene: TRBV7-2; d_gene: NA; CDR3aa: CASTRLTIGTGELFF; CDR3nt: TGTGCCAGCACCCGACTAACCATAGGGACCGGGGAGCTGTTTTTT
abundance: NA; j_gene: TRBJ2-5; v_gene: TRBV5-1; d_gene: TRBD2; CDR3aa: CASSGTSGSIGETQYF; CDR3nt: TGCGCCAGCAGCGGGACTAGCGGGAGCATCGGGGAGACCCAGTACTTC
abundance: few; j_gene: TRBJ1-6; v_gene: TRBV5-1; d_gene: TRBD1; CDR3aa: CASSLGGPGPDRADSPLHF; CDR3nt: TGCGCCAGCAGCTTGGGGGGTCCGGGGCCTGACAGGGCGGATTCACCCCTCCACTTT
abundance: NA; j_gene: TRBJ2-7; v_gene: TRBV1; d_gene: NA; CDR3aa: CTSSQDTLAGAYEQYF; CDR3nt: TGCACCAGCAGCCAAGATACGCTAGCGGGAGCCTACGAGCAGTACTTC
abundance: NA; j_gene: TRBJ1-3; v_gene: TRBV28; d_gene: TRBD1; CDR3aa: CASTKPGQGGNTIYF; CDR3nt: TGTGCCAGCACCAAGCCGGGACAGGGCGGAAACACCATATATTTT
abundance: NA; j_gene: TRBJ2-7; v_gene: TRBV30; d_gene: TRBD2; CDR3aa: CAWSQGLEGPNEQYF; CDR3nt: TGTGCCTGGAGTCAGGGACTAGAGGGACCAAACGAGCAGTACTTC
abundance: NA; j_gene: TRBJ1-6; v_gene: TRBV27; d_gene: NA; CDR3aa: CASSTTGLYNSPLHF; CDR3nt: TGTGCCAGCAGTACGACAGGCCTCTATAATTCACCCCTCCACTTT
abundance: NA; j_gene: TRBJ2-7; v_gene: TRBV14; d_gene: NA; CDR3aa: CASSQNLGRGRSSYEQYF; CDR3nt: TGTGCCAGCAGCCAAAACTTGGGAAGAGGGAGGAGCTCCTACGAGCAGTACTTC
abundance: NA; j_gene: TRBJ2-5; v_gene: TRBV2; d_gene: NA; CDR3aa: CASSAQAFGETQYF; CDR3nt: TGTGCCAGCAGTGCTCAGGCTTTTGGAGAGACCCAGTACTTC
abundance: NA; j_gene: TRBJ2-2; v_gene: TRBV10-2; d_gene: NA; CDR3aa: CASSDGLSNTGELFF; CDR3nt: TGCGCCAGCAGTGACGGGTTGTCGAACACCGGGGAGCTGTTTTTT
abundance: once; j_gene: TRBJ2-3; v_gene: TRBV10-3; d_gene: TRBD1; CDR3aa: CATKDRALLNRTDTQYF; CDR3nt: TGTGCCACCAAGGACAGGGCACTTCTCAATCGCACAGATACGCAGTATTTT
abundance: NA; j_gene: TRBJ2-1; v_gene: TRBV2; d_gene: TRBD2; CDR3aa: CASSALAGGSITNEQFF; CDR3nt: TGTGCCAGCAGTGCTCTAGCGGGAGGATCTATCACCAATGAGCAGTTCTTC
abundance: NA; j_gene: TRBJ2-7; v_gene: TRBV2; d_gene: NA; CDR3aa: CASRSYEQYF; CDR3nt: TGTGCCAGCAGGAGTTACGAGCAGTACTTC
abundance: NA; j_gene: TRBJ1-4; v_gene: TRBV5-4; d_gene: TRBD1; CDR3aa: CASSPGQFNEKLFF; CDR3nt: TGTGCCAGCAGCCCGGGACAGTTTAATGAAAAACTGTTTTTT
abundance: NA; j_gene: TRBJ1-2; v_gene: TRBV4-1; d_gene: NA; CDR3aa: CASSQVIANYGYTF; CDR3nt: TGCGCCAGCAGCCAAGTCATAGCTAACTATGGCTACACCTTC
abundance: NA; j_gene: TRBJ1-3; v_gene: TRBV30; d_gene: TRBD1; CDR3aa: CAWRSPRQGEGNTIYF; CDR3nt: TGTGCCTGGAGATCTCCTAGACAGGGCGAAGGAAACACCATATATTTT
abundance: few; j_gene: TRBJ1-5; v_gene: TRBV10-3; d_gene: NA; CDR3aa: CAISELLGTTPQHF; CDR3nt: TGTGCCATCAGTGAGTTGCTGGGGACAACCCCCCAGCATTTT